The entry below gives a single TCR beta chain sequence along with its context. CDR3 size: 17 residues. From germline, CDR1 is SGHTA and CDR2 FQGNSA. V lost 5 bases, J lost 4 bases, and 20 bases lay in between. The data were produced by immunoSEQ multiplex PCR, yet TCRdb's version contains in-frame clones alone and is incomplete. The sample records about 150,000 clones, about nine tenths being singletons. This entry belongs to a study of OX40 agonist ivuxolimab in advanced cancers. Overall study context: Ivuxolimab, an antibody acting as an agonist of OX40 (CD134), was used to treat patients. People in dose escalation had one of these cancers: hepatocellular carcinoma, melanoma, renal cell or head and neck cancer. Partial responses were seen in three patients, one with hepatocellular carcinoma and two with cutaneous melanoma.

The source of this sequence is an adult with an advanced solid tumor such as melanoma, head and neck, liver or kidney cancer. The V gene is TRBV7-2, the J gene TRBJ2-2; possible D gene TRBD1, 8 bases. The source was CD4+ or CD8+ T cells sorted from blood, collected in a trial of the OX40 agonist ivuxolimab. The CDR3 loop reads CASSRLAGGESTGELFF. In DNA, the CDR3 is TGTGCCAGCAGCAGACTAGCAGGGGGCGAGAGCACCGGGGAGCTGTTTTTT.